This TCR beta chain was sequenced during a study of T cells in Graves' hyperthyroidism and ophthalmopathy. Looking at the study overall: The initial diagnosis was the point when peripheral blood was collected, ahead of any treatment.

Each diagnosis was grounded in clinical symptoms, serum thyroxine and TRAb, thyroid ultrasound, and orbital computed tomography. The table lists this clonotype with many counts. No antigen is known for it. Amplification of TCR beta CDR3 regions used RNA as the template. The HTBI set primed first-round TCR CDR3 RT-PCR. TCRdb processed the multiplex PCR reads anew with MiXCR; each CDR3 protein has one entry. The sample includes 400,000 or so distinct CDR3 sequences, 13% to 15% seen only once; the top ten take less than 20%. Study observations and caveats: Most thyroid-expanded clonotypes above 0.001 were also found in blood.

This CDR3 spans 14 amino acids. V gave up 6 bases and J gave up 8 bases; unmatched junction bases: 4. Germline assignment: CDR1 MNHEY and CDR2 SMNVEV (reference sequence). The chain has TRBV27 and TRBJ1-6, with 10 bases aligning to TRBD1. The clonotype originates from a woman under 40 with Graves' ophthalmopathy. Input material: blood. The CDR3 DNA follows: TGTGCCAGCAGCTTTGGGACAGGGGATTCACCCCTCCACTTT. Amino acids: CASSFGTGDSPLHF.